The 20 T cell receptor beta chains below all came from one sample that was sequenced in a study of shared clonotypes between healthy human individuals. Measured with immunoSEQ multiplex PCR; TCRdb has only the in-frame clones, and not every one. The sample has about 480,000 clones; approximately 85% are singletons. The sequencing input was PBMCs. The source of these receptors is a woman between 35 and 50 years old in good health. Some clones in this sample may be carry-over from other donors' samples.

This rearrangement joins TRBV7-8 to TRBJ2-5, with TRBD1 as a possible D gene (5 bases). With 2 bases removed from V and 3 bases from J, the gap between germline ends came to 7 bases. This CDR3 region has 13 residues. CDR1 SGHVS and CDR2 FQNEAQ come from the germline V gene. The CDR3 here is CASSLSREETQYF. DNA for the CDR3: TGTGCCAGCAGCTTATCCAGGGAAGAGACCCAGTACTTC.

The chain uses TRBV7-2 and TRBJ1-2; maybe TRBD1 (5 bases). V dropped 2 bases and J dropped 5 bases, with 15 bases sitting between them. The CDR3 covers 15 residues. The germline V gene encodes CDR1 SGHTA and CDR2 FQGNSA. The CDR3 DNA reads TGTGCCAGCAGCTTAAATGGAGGGGAGAGGTATGGCTACACCTTC. It translates to CASSLNGGERYGYTF.

This rearrangement joins TRBV25-1 to TRBJ2-1; no clear D. The CDR3 is made up of 13 amino acids. V lost 8 bases and J lost 2, with 10 bases in between. From germline, CDR1 is MGHDK and CDR2 SYGVNS. CDR3 region: CASATGAYNEQFF. In nucleotides, the CDR3 is TGTGCCAGCGCCACTGGGGCCTACAATGAGCAGTTCTTC.

This sequence joins TRBV6-5 and TRBJ2-4; weak D call: TRBD1 (5 bases). The germline CDR1 and CDR2 sequences are MNHEY and SVGAGI. The V gene lost 7 bases and the J gene lost 8 bases, with 18 bases spanning the gap. There are 14 residues in the CDR3. The CDR3 DNA sequence: TGTGCCAGCAAAGCAACGCAAGGGGCGGACATTCAGTACTTC. It translates to CASKATQGADIQYF.

In this sample, this clone turned up once. The rearrangement joins TRBV21-1 to TRBJ1-2. TRBV21-1 is flagged as a pseudogene. The CDR3 has 13 amino acids. The CDR3 region has the DNA TGTGCCGGTGGTGTCTGCTTTGGCTATGGCTACACCTTC. Protein product: CAGGVCFGYGYTF.

V and J are TRBV7-2 and TRBJ1-2; D is undetermined. This CDR3 comprises 13 residues. Germline V gene sequence: CDR1 SGHTA, CDR2 FQGNSA. V lost 5 bases and J 6 bases, leaving 13 bases between the germline ends. The CDR3 spells CASSPNKANGYTF. CDR3 DNA sequence: TGTGCCAGCAGCCCCAATAAAGCCAATGGCTACACCTTC.

V and J are TRBV7-2 and TRBJ2-2; tentative D call: TRBD1 (6 bases). Trimming left V 2 bases short and J 1 base short, with 8 bases between. Germline CDR1 is SGHTA and CDR2 is FQGNSA. CDR3 size: 15 residues. The CDR3, as DNA: TGTGCCAGCAGCTTACGGACAGTGAACACCGGGGAGCTGTTTTTT. It translates to CASSLRTVNTGELFF.

The chain uses TRBV7-3 and TRBJ1-2; D is undetermined. The CDR3 spans 13 residues. CDR1 is SGHTA, CDR2 FQGTGA, per germline. V shed 5 bases and J shed 8 bases, with 15 bases lying between them. CDR3 DNA: TGTGCCAGCAGCACCGACACCGGCTGGGGCTACACCTTC. This codes for CASSTDTGWGYTF.

This clone was recorded at least ten times. This chain joins TRBV27 and TRBJ2-7, with TRBD1 matching over 8 bases. V gave up 2 bases and J gave up 5 bases; unmatched junction bases: 8. Germline CDR1 is MNHEY and CDR2 is SMNVEV (reference sequence). The CDR3 loop spans 15 amino acids. As DNA, the CDR3 is TGTGCCAGCAGTTTAGGGACAGGACATACGGACGAGCAGTACTTC. It codes for CASSLGTGHTDEQYF.

The chain joins TRBV6-5 to TRBJ2-7, with D possibly matching TRBD2 (6 bases). The CDR3 totals 14 residues. Germline loops: CDR1 MNHEY, CDR2 SVGAGI. Trimming cost V 0 bases and J 7 bases, with 13 bases left between them. In DNA form, the CDR3 reads TGTGCCAGCAGTTACTCGATGGGGGGTAGGGAGCAGTACTTC. Translation: CASSYSMGGREQYF.

The V call is TRBV6-6, the J call TRBJ2-2; 9 positions match TRBD1. The CDR3 loop spans 15 amino acids. Losses at the gene ends were 5 bases for V and 5 bases for J; bases not matched to a gene: 6. Looked up from germline, CDR1 is MNHNY and CDR2 is SVGAGI (reference sequence). In DNA, the CDR3 is TGTGCCAGCAGTGGACAGGGGAGAGGGACCGGGGAGCTGTTTTTT. This sequence encodes CASSGQGRGTGELFF.

V gene TRBV7-2 combines with J gene TRBJ1-1; TRBD1 is a possible D gene (5 bases). Germline V CDR1 and CDR2: SGHTA, FQGNSA. Trimming left V 1 base short and J 1 base short, with 7 bases between. The CDR3 covers 14 residues. CDR3 residues: CASSLDRTNTEAFF. In DNA form, the CDR3 reads TGTGCCAGCAGCTTAGACAGGACGAACACTGAAGCTTTCTTT.

This CDR3 reads CAISEGPGELFF. The CDR3 DNA sequence: TGTGCCATCAGTGAGGGTCCTGGAGAGCTGTTTTTT. The chain recombines TRBV10-3 with TRBJ2-2; D is uncertain. V lost 2 bases and J lost 11, with 9 bases in between. CDR3 size: 12 residues. The V gene's germline CDR1 is ENHRY and CDR2 SYGVKD.

In this sample, this clone turned up once. The rearrangement links TRBV9 to TRBJ2-3; 9 positions match TRBD1. V lost 5 bases and J lost 2; bases outside the gene matches: 6. The CDR3 covers 15 residues. Germline assignment: CDR1 SGDLS and CDR2 YYNGEE. CDR3: CASSSGTGITDTQYF. The CDR3 nucleotides read TGTGCCAGCAGTTCCGGGACAGGGATCACAGATACGCAGTATTTT.

V gene TRBV7-2 combines with J gene TRBJ1-5; the D gene is possibly TRBD1 (5 bases). The germline V and J ends were trimmed by 2 bases and 9 bases, with 17 bases remaining between them. This CDR3 spans 15 amino acids. The germline V gene has CDR1 SGHTA and CDR2 FQGNSA. The CDR3 here is CASSLSTGLQRPQHF. The CDR3 DNA is TGTGCCAGCAGCTTAAGTACGGGACTCCAGAGGCCCCAGCATTTT.

This clone appeared a few times. This chain connects TRBV5-8 to TRBJ2-5; 9 bases match TRBD2. V lost 4 bases, J lost 4 bases, and 14 bases stayed unmatched. Germline V CDR1 and CDR2: SGHTS, YDEGEE. This CDR3 region has 17 residues. The CDR3 reads CASSPFGEAGGGETQYF. Here the CDR3 DNA reads TGTGCCAGCAGCCCCTTCGGAGAAGCGGGAGGCGGAGAGACCCAGTACTTC.

This chain links TRBV15 with TRBJ2-1; D is possibly TRBD2 (5 bases). V lost 2 bases, J lost 6 bases, and 14 bases lay in between. Germline CDR1 reads LNHNV; CDR2 reads YYDKDF (reference sequence). This CDR3 comprises 15 residues. CDR3 nucleotide sequence: TGTGCCACCAGCAGAAACCTCGGGGAGATCAATGAGCAGTTCTTC. Protein: CATSRNLGEINEQFF.

The V and J genes are TRBV6-5 and TRBJ1-3, with TRBD1 as a possible D gene (5 bases). The CDR3 runs to 15 residues. Per the germline V gene, CDR1 is MNHEY and CDR2 is SVGAGI. Trimming removed 6 bases from V and 0 bases from J, with 12 bases in between. This chain's CDR3 is CASRRTGGSGNTIYF. Here the CDR3 DNA reads TGTGCCAGCAGGCGGACCGGGGGCTCTGGAAACACCATATATTTT.

The chain combines TRBV9 with TRBJ2-5; 12 bases map to TRBD1. The germline V gene encodes CDR1 SGDLS and CDR2 YYNGEE. The CDR3 has 17 residues. V shed 0 bases and J 1 base; nucleotides not matched to a gene: 4. The CDR3 loop is CASSVDGTGGLQETQYF. CDR3 in DNA: TGTGCCAGCAGCGTAGACGGGACAGGGGGCCTCCAAGAGACCCAGTACTTC.

This rearrangement joins TRBV10-1 to TRBJ2-1, with D tentatively TRBD2 (6 bases). CDR1 is WNHNN and CDR2 is SYGVQD in the germline V gene (reference sequence). This CDR3 spans 15 amino acids. V was trimmed by 2 bases and J by 3 bases, leaving 11 bases between them. The CDR3 loop reads CASSERRDHYNEQFF. Written as DNA, the CDR3 is TGCGCCAGCAGTGAGCGGAGGGACCACTACAATGAGCAGTTCTTC.